This T cell receptor beta chain was captured by sequencing in a study of early T cells in non-severe SARS-CoV-2 infection. About the study: Sequencing used unsorted whole-blood bulk RNA, so chains lack pairing. General study findings and limits: Clonotype matching in VDJdb favored anti-spike CD8 responses and did not capture private and CD4 specificities.

This clonotype was observed a few times. No antigen is known for it. The CDR3 is 15 amino acids. Germline trimming cut 4 bases from V and 2 bases from J; bases unmatched to any gene: 3. Germline CDR1 is SGHTA and CDR2 is FQGNSA. Each single cDNA molecule received a unique molecular identifier. TCRdb re-called the 5' RACE reads through MiXCR, storing one row per CDR3 protein. The data hold some 32,000 distinct CDR3 sequences, with roughly 7% observed a single time. The TCR comes from an adult who was a healthcare worker with PCR-confirmed SARS-CoV-2 infection or an uninfected control (not recorded which). V usage is TRBV7-2 and J usage is TRBJ2-2; 8 nucleotides align to TRBD2. The sequencing input was whole blood. As DNA, the CDR3 is TGTGCCAGCAGCTGGAGCGGGGGTAACACCGGGGAGCTGTTTTTT. Encoded protein: CASSWSGGNTGELFF.